Below are 6 T cell receptor beta chains sequenced from a single sample in a study of CD8+CD57+ T cells in acquired aplastic anemia. CDR3 and TCR beta VDJ profiling relied on a genomic DNA template. A single record per CDR3 protein comes from TCRdb applying MiXCR to the reads. Here the sample spans about 220,000 distinct CDR3 sequences, approximately 35% being singletons. Sequencing was carried out using sorted CD4+, CD8+, or CD8+CD57+ T cells (not recorded which) from PBMCs. These TCRs come from a human donor in good health, serving as a control.

This clonotype has more than one count but fewer than ten. V is TRBV6-1 and J is TRBJ1-6, with D perhaps TRBD1 (6 bases). The CDR3 spans 16 residues. Trimming removed 6 bases from V and 3 bases from J, with 15 bases in between. Germline lookup yields CDR1 MNHNS and CDR2 SASEGT. The CDR3 nucleotides are TGTGCCAGCAGCCTTTTTACAGGGAACTATAATTCACCCCTCCACTTT. This gives the protein CASSLFTGNYNSPLHF.

The gene calls are TRBV11-2 and TRBJ2-2; D may be TRBD1 (5 bases). V lost 5 bases and J 10 bases, leaving 14 bases between the germline ends. Germline values: CDR1 SGHAT, CDR2 FQNNGV. The CDR3 is 13 residues long. The CDR3 loop is CASSLDREQELFF. The CDR3 DNA reads as TGTGCCAGCAGCCTCGACAGAGAACAGGAGCTGTTTTTT.

In regard to this clonotype: One end of the junction does not line up with germline, which may come from a read error. This chain joins TRBV6-1 and TRBJ1-2, with a weak D call TRBD1 (6 bases). The CDR3 consists of 13 residues. CDR1 and CDR2 from the germline V gene are MNHNS and SASEGT. CDR3 nucleotides: TGTGCCAGCAGTCCACAGGGATACTATGGCTGCACCTTC. Translation: CASSPQGYYGCTF.

In this sample, this clonotype turned up many times. V gene TRBV4-2 combines with J gene TRBJ2-3; 8 bases agree with TRBD2. CDR1 and CDR2 (germline): LGHNA, YNFKEQ. The CDR3 has 18 residues. The ends lost 4 bases at V and 5 bases at J; junction bases unmatched: 17. DNA of the CDR3: TGTGCCAGCAGCCTCCGGTCGGCGGGGGGCGAGAAGGGAGATACGCAGTATTTT. Encoded protein: CASSLRSAGGEKGDTQYF.

The chain combines TRBV7-6 with TRBJ2-7; D perhaps matches TRBD2 (6 bases). The germline V and J ends were trimmed by 5 bases and 6 bases, with 23 bases remaining between them. The CDR3 runs to 16 residues. The V gene's germline CDR1 is SGHVS and CDR2 FNYEAQ. The CDR3 here is CASSLTPGSPSREQYF. CDR3 DNA sequence: TGTGCCAGCAGCCTTACTCCCGGGAGTCCCTCTCGCGAGCAGTACTTC.

At least ten counts were recorded for this clonotype. The chain joins TRBV2 to TRBJ1-6; D gene uncertain. This CDR3 comprises 12 residues. Germline loops: CDR1 SNHLY, CDR2 FYNNEI. The ends were cut back, 2 bases at V and 12 bases at J, with 8 bases in the middle. CDR3 in DNA: TGTGCCAGCAGTGAAAACACCGGACCCCTCCACTTT. Its protein is CASSENTGPLHF.